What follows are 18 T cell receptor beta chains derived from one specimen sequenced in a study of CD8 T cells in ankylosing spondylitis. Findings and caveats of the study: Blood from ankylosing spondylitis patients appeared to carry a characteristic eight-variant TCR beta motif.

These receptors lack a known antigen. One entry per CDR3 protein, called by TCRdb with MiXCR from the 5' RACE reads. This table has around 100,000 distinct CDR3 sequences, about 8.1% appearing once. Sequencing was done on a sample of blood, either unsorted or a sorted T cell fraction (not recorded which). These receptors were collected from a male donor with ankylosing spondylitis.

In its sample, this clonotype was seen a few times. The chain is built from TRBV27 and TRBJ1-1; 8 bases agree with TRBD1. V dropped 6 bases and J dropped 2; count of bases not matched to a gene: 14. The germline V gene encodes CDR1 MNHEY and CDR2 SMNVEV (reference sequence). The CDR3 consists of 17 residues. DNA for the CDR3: TGTGCCAGCAGCTTTATCTACCAGGGGGCGAGCAACACTGAAGCTTTCTTT. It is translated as CASSFIYQGASNTEAFF.

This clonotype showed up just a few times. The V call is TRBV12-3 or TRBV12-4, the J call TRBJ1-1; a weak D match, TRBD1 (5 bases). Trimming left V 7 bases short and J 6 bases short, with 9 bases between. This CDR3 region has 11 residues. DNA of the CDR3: TGTGCCAGCAATCAGGGCGCTGAAGCTTTCTTT. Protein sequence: CASNQGAEAFF.

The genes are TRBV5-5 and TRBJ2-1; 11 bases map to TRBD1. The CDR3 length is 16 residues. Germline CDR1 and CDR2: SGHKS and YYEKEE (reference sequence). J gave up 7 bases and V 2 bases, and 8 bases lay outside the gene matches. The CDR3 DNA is TGTGCCAGCAGCTTAGTGGGGACAGGGGGTTTGAATGAGCAGTTCTTC. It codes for CASSLVGTGGLNEQFF.

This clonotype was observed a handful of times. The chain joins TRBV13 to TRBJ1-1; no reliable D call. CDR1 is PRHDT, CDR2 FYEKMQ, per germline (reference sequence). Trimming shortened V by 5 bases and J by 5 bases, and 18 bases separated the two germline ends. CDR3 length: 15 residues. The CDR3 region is CASSHPTEGETEAFF. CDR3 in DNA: TGTGCCAGCAGCCATCCCACGGAGGGTGAAACTGAAGCTTTCTTT.

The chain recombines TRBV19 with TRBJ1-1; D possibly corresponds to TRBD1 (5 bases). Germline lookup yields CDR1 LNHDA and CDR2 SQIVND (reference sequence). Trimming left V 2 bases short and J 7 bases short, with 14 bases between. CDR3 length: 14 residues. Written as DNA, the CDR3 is TGTGCCAGTAGTATACTGGGGACCGGGGGTGAAGCTTTCTTT. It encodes CASSILGTGGEAFF.

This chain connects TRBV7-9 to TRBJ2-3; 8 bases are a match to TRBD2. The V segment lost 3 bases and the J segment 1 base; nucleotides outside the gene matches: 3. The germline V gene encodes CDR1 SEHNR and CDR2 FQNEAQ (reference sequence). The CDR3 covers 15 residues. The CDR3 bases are TGTGCCAGCAGCTTCGAGGGACTAGGCACAGATACGCAGTATTTT. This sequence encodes CASSFEGLGTDTQYF. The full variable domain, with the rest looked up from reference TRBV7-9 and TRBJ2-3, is DTGVSQNPRHKITKRGQNVTFRCDPISEHNRLYWYRQTLGQGPEFLTYFQNEAQLEKSRLLSDRFSAERPKGSFSTLEIQRTEQGDSAMYLCASSFEGLGTDTQYFGPGTRLTVL.

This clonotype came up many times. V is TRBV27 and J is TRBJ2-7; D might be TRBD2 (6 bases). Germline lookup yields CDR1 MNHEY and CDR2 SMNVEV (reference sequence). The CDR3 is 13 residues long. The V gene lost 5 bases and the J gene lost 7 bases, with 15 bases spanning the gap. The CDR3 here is CASSPGTREEQYV. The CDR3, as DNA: TGTGCCAGCAGTCCAGGGACCCGGGAGGAGCAGTACGTC.

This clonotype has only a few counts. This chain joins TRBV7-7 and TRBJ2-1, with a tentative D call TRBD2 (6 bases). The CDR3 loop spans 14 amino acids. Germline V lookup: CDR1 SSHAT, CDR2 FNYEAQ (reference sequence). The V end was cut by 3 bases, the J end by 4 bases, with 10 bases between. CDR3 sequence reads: CASSFWAGYNEQFF. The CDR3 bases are TGTGCCAGCAGCTTTTGGGCGGGGTACAATGAGCAGTTCTTC.

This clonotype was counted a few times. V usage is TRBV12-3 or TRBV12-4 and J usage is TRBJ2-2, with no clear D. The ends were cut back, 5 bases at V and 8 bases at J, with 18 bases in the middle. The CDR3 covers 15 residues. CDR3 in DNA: TGTGCCAGCAGTCCCCGGACGTATAAGCCGGGGGAGCTGTTTTTT. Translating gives CASSPRTYKPGELFF.

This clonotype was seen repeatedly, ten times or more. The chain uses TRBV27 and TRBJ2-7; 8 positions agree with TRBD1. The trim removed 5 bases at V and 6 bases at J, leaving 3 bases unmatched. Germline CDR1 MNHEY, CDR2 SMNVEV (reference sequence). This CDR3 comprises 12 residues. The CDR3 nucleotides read TGTGCCAGCAGTGAGACAGGGGTCGAGCAGTACTTC. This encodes CASSETGVEQYF.

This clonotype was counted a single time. The CDR3 DNA follows: TGTGCCACCAGCAGAATCGGGCAGAGGGAGACCCAGTACTTC. Translation: CATSRIGQRETQYF. The J gene is TRBJ2-5, the V gene TRBV15; the D is unclear. Germline V CDR1 and CDR2: LNHNV, YYDKDF (reference sequence). The germline V and J ends were trimmed by 2 bases and 5 bases, with 12 bases remaining between them. The CDR3 is made up of 14 amino acids.

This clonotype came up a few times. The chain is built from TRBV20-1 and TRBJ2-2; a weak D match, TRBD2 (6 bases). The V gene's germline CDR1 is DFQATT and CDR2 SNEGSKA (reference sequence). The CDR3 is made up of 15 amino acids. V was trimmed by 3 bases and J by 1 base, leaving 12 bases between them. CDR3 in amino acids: CSASGLARNTGELFF. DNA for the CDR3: TGCAGTGCTAGTGGGCTAGCGCGGAACACCGGGGAGCTGTTTTTT.

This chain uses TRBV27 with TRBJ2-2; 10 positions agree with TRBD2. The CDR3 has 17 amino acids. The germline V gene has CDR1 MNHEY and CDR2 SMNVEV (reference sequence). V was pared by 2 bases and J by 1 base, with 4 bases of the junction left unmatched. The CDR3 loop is CASSLASGRVNTGELFF. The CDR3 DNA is TGTGCCAGCAGTTTAGCTAGCGGGAGAGTGAACACCGGGGAGCTGTTTTTT.

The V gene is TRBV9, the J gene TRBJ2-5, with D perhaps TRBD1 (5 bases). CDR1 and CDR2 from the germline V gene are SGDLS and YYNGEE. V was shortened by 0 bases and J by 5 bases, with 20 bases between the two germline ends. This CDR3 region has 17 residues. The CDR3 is CASSVGFRQGTWETQYF. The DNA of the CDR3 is TGTGCCAGCAGCGTAGGATTCCGGCAGGGAACGTGGGAGACCCAGTACTTC.

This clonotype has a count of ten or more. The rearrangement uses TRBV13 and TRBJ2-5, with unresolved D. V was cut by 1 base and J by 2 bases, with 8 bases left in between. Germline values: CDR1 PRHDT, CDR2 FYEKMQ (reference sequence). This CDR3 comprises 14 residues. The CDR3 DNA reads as TGTGCCAGCAGCTTAGTTTCCGGTCAAGAGACCCAGTACTTC. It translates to CASSLVSGQETQYF.

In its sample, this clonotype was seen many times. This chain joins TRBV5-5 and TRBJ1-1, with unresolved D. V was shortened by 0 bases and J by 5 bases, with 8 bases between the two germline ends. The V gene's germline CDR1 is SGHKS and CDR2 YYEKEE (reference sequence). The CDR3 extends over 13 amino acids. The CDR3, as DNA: TGTGCCAGCAGCTTGGGGGTAGGAACTGAAGCTTTCTTT. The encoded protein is CASSLGVGTEAFF.

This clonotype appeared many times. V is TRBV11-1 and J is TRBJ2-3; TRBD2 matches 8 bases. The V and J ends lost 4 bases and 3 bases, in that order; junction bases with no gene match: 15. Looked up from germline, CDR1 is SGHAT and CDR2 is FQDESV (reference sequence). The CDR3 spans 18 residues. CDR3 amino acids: CASSSSEVAGSRTDTQYF. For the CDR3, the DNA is TGTGCCAGCAGCTCCTCCGAGGTAGCGGGATCAAGGACAGATACGCAGTATTTT.

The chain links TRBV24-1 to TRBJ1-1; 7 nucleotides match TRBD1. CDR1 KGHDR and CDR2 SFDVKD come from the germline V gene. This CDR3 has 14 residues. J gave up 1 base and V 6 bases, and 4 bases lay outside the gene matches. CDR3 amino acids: CATSSGGSNTEAFF. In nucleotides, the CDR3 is TGTGCCACCAGTTCAGGGGGGTCGAACACTGAAGCTTTCTTT.